The subject of this entry is one TCR beta chain. Per the study methods: Reference gene primer amplification gave estimated nucleated cell counts. Libraries were prepared by immunoSEQ multiplex PCR; TCRdb keeps only in-frame clonotypes and omits some of them. V and J calls plus clone size are reproduced from that table; the DNA served to infer D and trimming. The data hold 250,000 to 300,000 clones, with over 75% observed a single time. This sample stems from a study of blood T cell repertoires in COVID-19. For the study at large: COVID-19 samples, acute and convalescent, were from the United States, Italy and Spain. The cDNA or gDNA used as material had been derived from T cells, B-cell-depleted T cells, or PBMCs.

Assignments of participants to cohorts depended upon their own reported clinical history. CDR3 length equals 19 residues. Germline lookup yields CDR1 SGHAT and CDR2 FQNNGV. With V trimmed by 4 bases and J by 0 bases, 13 bases remained unmatched. The chain joins TRBV11-2 to TRBJ2-1, with 9 positions matching TRBD2. The sequence derives from a woman aged 45-65 years who had recovered from COVID-19. The sample consisted of PBMCs or T cells enriched from blood (not recorded which). CDR3 DNA sequence: TGTGCCAGCAGCTCCCGGGGGGGACTAGCAGCTAGCTCCTACAATGAGCAGTTCTTC. It specifies CASSSRGGLAASSYNEQFF.